This TCR beta chain was captured by sequencing in a study of human T cells and chemical hapten exposure. Notes on the study in general: It was expanded TCRs that formed significantly more large CDR3 similarity clusters than controls did.

Sample time point: patch test 2, 6 weeks after DPC sensitization. Treatment in this sample: therapeutic diphenylcyclopropenone sensitization with weekly scalp DPC. Blood sampling occurred before each patch-test application. Alopecia patients deemed DPC-suitable, aged 18 to 70, excluding pregnancy. Concerning this clonotype: Its target is unknown.

MiXCR was run by TCRdb on the RACE reads, yielding one entry per CDR3 protein. The sample has 65,000 to 95,000 distinct CDR3 sequences, about 6.3% seen once. Germline values: CDR1 KGHSH, CDR2 LQKENI. The V end lost 3 bases, the J end lost 8 bases, and 10 bases lay between the germline ends. The CDR3 contains 12 residues. The source was whole blood, collected in connection with sensitization to the hapten diphenylcyclopropenone (DPC). This clonotype was obtained from a woman in her thirties with alopecia areata. Some clones in this sample may be carry-over from other donors' samples. The chain employs TRBV18 and TRBJ1-1; D possibly corresponds to TRBD1 (6 bases). Here the CDR3 reads CASSPLQGEAFF. CDR3 DNA: TGTGCCAGCTCACCTCTACAGGGCGAAGCTTTCTTT.